These T cell receptor beta chains were read from a single sample in a study of a mutant IDH1 vaccine in newly diagnosed glioma. These TCRs are of unknown antigen specificity. The assay was immunoSEQ multiplex PCR, and TCRdb's table has in-frame clones only and misses some. The top ten hold around 2.5% of the sample, which has some 54,000 clones, 90% to 95% seen once. The sample in question was PBMCs, obtained from a glioma patient whose treatment included an IDH1 peptide vaccine. The receptor set was obtained from a man in his fifties with glioma. Both conserved end residues are part of each CDR3. A D gene is named only where the DNA matches it firmly. The size entry is marked missing in some rows and otherwise reads once, few, many or a size class.

j_call | d_call | clone_size | v_call | cdr3_nt | cdr3_aa
TRBJ1-5 | NA | NA | TRBV28 | TGTGCCAGCAATTTAGGGGTTCCCAATCAGCCCCAGCATTTT | CASNLGVPNQPQHF
TRBJ1-6 | NA | NA | TRBV6-6 | TGTGCCAGCAGTTCGGGGGAATCACCCCTCCACTTT | CASSSGESPLHF
TRBJ2-3 | NA | NA | TRBV29-1 | TGCAGCGTTGACGGACCCACTCACACAGATACGCAGTATTTT | CSVDGPTHTDTQYF
TRBJ2-6 | NA | NA | TRBV2 | TGTGCCGCGGGGACAGCTCTGTCTGGGGCCAACGTCCTGACTTTC | CAAGTALSGANVLTF
TRBJ2-1 | NA | NA | TRBV19 | TGTGCCAGTAGTATATCGCAGGGGGGGAATGAGCAGTTCTTC | CASSISQGGNEQFF
TRBJ2-7 | TRBD1 | NA | TRBV7-2 | TGTGCCAGCAGCCCCGGACAGGGGCCCTACGAGCAGTACTTC | CASSPGQGPYEQYF
TRBJ2-1 | NA | NA | TRBV7-6 | TGTGCCAGCAGCTTTGGCCCCCAGGGGGGGAGGAATGAGCAGTTCTTC | CASSFGPQGGRNEQFF
TRBJ1-2 | NA | NA | TRBV30 | TGTGCCTGGAGAGGTTATGGCTACACCTTC | CAWRGYGYTF
TRBJ2-7 | NA | NA | TRBV2 | TGTGCCAGCAGTGATCCAGCCAAACGATACGAGCAGTACTTC | CASSDPAKRYEQYF
TRBJ2-7 | TRBD1 | NA | TRBV2 | TGTGCCAGCAGTGGGACAGGGCCCGAGCAGTACTTC | CASSGTGPEQYF
TRBJ2-5 | TRBD2 | NA | TRBV7-9 | TGTGCCAGCAGCCCACGTAGCGGGAACCGGCAAACGGAGACCCAGTACTTC | CASSPRSGNRQTETQYF
TRBJ1-3 | TRBD1 | NA | TRBV29-1 | TGCAGCGCTAGACAGGGGGCAGGAAACACCATATATTTT | CSARQGAGNTIYF
TRBJ2-1 | NA | NA | TRBV11-2 | TGTGCCAGCAGCTTAACACCGCTTTACAATGAGCAGTTCTTC | CASSLTPLYNEQFF
TRBJ2-7 | TRBD1 | NA | TRBV28 | TGTGCCAGCAGTTTGGGACAGAACTACGAGCAGTACTTC | CASSLGQNYEQYF
TRBJ2-1 | TRBD2 | few | TRBV7-3 | TGTGCCAGCAGCTTCCTAGCGGGAGTTGTCGATGAGCAGTTCTTC | CASSFLAGVVDEQFF
TRBJ1-1 | TRBD1 | NA | TRBV30 | TGTGCCTGGGGGACAGGCCGAATGAACACTGAAGCTTTCTTT | CAWGTGRMNTEAFF
TRBJ1-2 | TRBD1 | NA | TRBV19 | TGTGCCAGTAGTATCGGACAGGGGTATGGCTACACCTTC | CASSIGQGYGYTF
TRBJ1-6 | NA | NA | TRBV2 | TGTGCCAGCAGCTCTAATTCACCCCTCCACTTT | CASSSNSPLHF
TRBJ1-6 | NA | NA | TRBV9 | TGTGCCAGCAGCGAAAGGGAAAATTCACCCCTCCACTTT | CASSERENSPLHF
TRBJ2-7 | NA | NA | TRBV7-9 | TGTGCCAGCAGCTTAGCTTGGGGATCCTACGAGCAGTACTTC | CASSLAWGSYEQYF
TRBJ2-5 | NA | NA | TRBV7-6 | TGTGCCAGCAGCTTAGATAGAGAGACCCAGTACTTC | CASSLDRETQYF
TRBJ2-1 | NA | once | TRBV21-1 | TGTGCCAGCACGGGACTAGCGAACAATGAGCAGTTCTTC | CASTGLANNEQFF
TRBJ1-1 | NA | NA | TRBV10-1 | TGCGCCAGCAGTGAGAGCATGGATGGTGAAGCTTTCTTT | CASSESMDGEAFF
TRBJ2-7 | NA | NA | TRBV5-6 | TGTGCCAGCAGCTTGTTGGGGCGCCTCATCGAGCAGTACTTC | CASSLLGRLIEQYF
TRBJ2-5 | TRBD2 | NA | TRBV7-2 | TGTGCCAGCAGTCCAAAGGGTTTTATGGCTAGCGGGGGTCAAGAGACCCAGTACTTC | CASSPKGFMASGGQETQYF
TRBJ1-2 | NA | NA | TRBV7-9 | TGTGCCAGCAGCTTAGGTGGGGATGGCTACACCTTC | CASSLGGDGYTF
TRBJ1-5 | NA | NA | TRBV28 | TGTGCCAGCAGTTGGGGGCGGAATCAGCCCCAGCATTTT | CASSWGRNQPQHF
TRBJ1-1 | TRBD1 | NA | TRBV18 | TGTGCCAGCTCTTACGGACAGGGGGTAGCTTTCTTT | CASSYGQGVAFF
TRBJ1-2 | NA | NA | TRBV28 | TGTGCCAGCGGGGCCCTTATTGGCTACACCTTC | CASGALIGYTF
TRBJ1-4 | NA | NA | TRBV5-8 | TGTGCCAGCAGCTTGACAGGGAGAATAGCTAATGAAAAACTGTTTTTT | CASSLTGRIANEKLFF
TRBJ1-1 | NA | NA | TRBV18 | TGTGCCACCGAACAACAGGGCACGGCTGAAGCTTTCTTT | CATEQQGTAEAFF
TRBJ2-7 | TRBD1 | NA | TRBV7-3 | TGTGCCAGCAGCCAGGGGGCGTCCTACGAGCAGTACTTC | CASSQGASYEQYF
TRBJ2-4 | NA | NA | TRBV27 | TGTGCCAGCAGTTTAATCGGTATCCTAGCCAAAAACATTCAGTACTTC | CASSLIGILAKNIQYF
TRBJ2-1 | TRBD1 | once | TRBV9 | TGTGCCAGCAGCTTGACCGGGACAGGGGGCAATGAGCAGTTCTTC | CASSLTGTGGNEQFF
TRBJ1-2 | TRBD1 | NA | TRBV27 | TGTGCCAGCAGTGCCGGGACAGGGAGTGGGGGCTACACCTTC | CASSAGTGSGGYTF
TRBJ1-5 | NA | once | TRBV7-8 | TGTGCCAGCAGCCCACGGGTCCAGAATCAGCCCCAGCATTTT | CASSPRVQNQPQHF
TRBJ2-7 | NA | NA | TRBV30 | TGTGCCTGGAGTCGAGTAGGGGGCTCCTACGAGCAGTACTTC | CAWSRVGGSYEQYF
TRBJ2-3 | NA | NA | TRBV7-8 | TGTGCCAGCAGCTTATCTCCTAGCACAGATACGCAGTATTTT | CASSLSPSTDTQYF
TRBJ2-3 | NA | NA | TRBV7-9 | TGTGCCAGCAGCCCCCTGGGGGGATACCGGAGTACGCAGTATTTT | CASSPLGGYRSTQYF
TRBJ2-5 | NA | NA | TRBV7-2 | TGTGCCAGCAGCTCCTTCTTGGGAGAGACCCAGTACTTC | CASSSFLGETQYF
TRBJ1-1 | TRBD1 | few | TRBV11-2 | TGTGCCAGCAGCTTAGTATCGACAGGGACGACTGAAGCTTTCTTT | CASSLVSTGTTEAFF
TRBJ2-3 | NA | once | TRBV6-4 | TGTGCCAGCAGTGACTCACCGTTTAGCTCGACAGATACGCAGTATTTT | CASSDSPFSSTDTQYF
TRBJ1-2 | NA | NA | TRBV7-9 | TGTGCCAGCAGCTTCCAGGACGGTGGCTACACCTTC | CASSFQDGGYTF
TRBJ2-1 | NA | NA | TRBV7-9 | TGTGCCAGTAGGAGGGGCGATGAGCAGTTCTTC | CASRRGDEQFF
TRBJ2-1 | TRBD2 | NA | TRBV27 | TGTGCCAGCAGTTTGCTAGCGGCATACTACAATGAGCAGTTCTTC | CASSLLAAYYNEQFF
TRBJ2-5 | TRBD1 | NA | TRBV5-4 | TGTGCCAGCAGGCTGACAGGGGGCGGCTCAGAGACCCAGTACTTC | CASRLTGGGSETQYF
TRBJ2-5 | TRBD2 | NA | TRBV10-3 | TGTGCCACTGGACTAGACCAAGAGACCCAGTACTTC | CATGLDQETQYF
TRBJ1-1 | TRBD1 | NA | TRBV19 | TGTGCCAGTAGTAAGGGTAGGGACAGGGGACCGAACACTGAAGCTTTCTTT | CASSKGRDRGPNTEAFF
TRBJ2-3 | NA | NA | TRBV11-2 | TGTGCCAGCAGCTCCCCGGATACGCAGTATTTT | CASSSPDTQYF
TRBJ2-7 | TRBD2 | NA | TRBV28 | TGTGCCAGCAGTTTACAAGTCGAGACTAGCGGGGGGCTCCCCCTTTACGAGCAGTACTTC | CASSLQVETSGGLPLYEQYF
TRBJ1-1 | NA | NA | TRBV27 | TGTGCCAGCAGTTTGGGCACTGAAGCTTTCTTT | CASSLGTEAFF
TRBJ2-1 | TRBD1 | NA | TRBV5-6 | TGTGCCAGCAGCTCGGGGACAGGGTCCCTTTTGAATGAGCAGTTCTTC | CASSSGTGSLLNEQFF
TRBJ2-1 | TRBD2 | NA | TRBV19 | TGTGCCAGTAGTATAAGCGGGGGTGTTTCCTACAATGAGCAGTTCTTC | CASSISGGVSYNEQFF